This record looks at one T cell receptor (beta chain) sequence and its context. The sample comes from a study of shared T cell receptors in the human thymus. Sequencing used immunoSEQ multiplex PCR; TCRdb keeps in-frame clones, though not all of them. The sample holds hundreds of thousands of clones, over 75% seen once. V was pared by 4 bases and J by 0 bases, with 17 bases between. Germline lookup yields CDR1 SGHRS and CDR2 YFSETQ. CDR3 length: 17 amino acids. The sample also formed part of further work on human thymus T cells. That source adds: The people who donated were healthy Finnish babies having corrective surgery for congenital heart defects. Obtained as resections during corrective heart surgery, the thymus tissue was then studied. Gene usage (both V and J) appeared biased in thymic and blood repertoires. In unrelated individuals, thymic repertoires overlapped highly, according to related research.

The chain is built from TRBV5-1 and TRBJ2-1; the D gene is possibly TRBD2 (6 bases). Sequencing was performed on thymocytes. The sequence was collected from a boy in the first two years of life with a congenital heart defect. This CDR3 is CASSILLAVSSYNEQFF. The CDR3 region has the DNA TGCGCCAGCAGCATTCTATTAGCGGTAAGCTCCTACAATGAGCAGTTCTTC.